This T cell receptor beta chain was obtained from a study of blood T cell repertoires in COVID-19. Study-level information: Whether acute or convalescent, the COVID-19 samples came from the United States, Italy and Spain. PBMCs, B-cell-depleted T cells, or T cells were the source of the cDNA or gDNA that made up the material.

Original data processing: The assay estimated nucleated cells by amplifying reference gene primers. Sequenced by immunoSEQ multiplex PCR; TCRdb stores in-frame clones only, minus some. V, J and clone size derive from that table, while D and trimming were established from the DNA sequence. The profile shows roughly 140,000 clones, 80% to 85% of them singletons. The length of the CDR3 is 16 residues. Germline-derived CDR1 and CDR2 are SGHDT and YYEEEE. Trimming shortened V by 2 bases and J by 5 bases, and 18 bases separated the two germline ends. Living in 20 to 30 US areas, the participants were between roughly 18 and 90 years of age.

The chain is built from TRBV5-6 and TRBJ2-3, with a weak D call TRBD1 (5 bases). The receptor's source is a woman aged 45-59 years who had been exposed to COVID-19. Input material: PBMCs or T cells enriched from blood (not recorded which). The CDR3 spells CASSLKGRWQGDTQYF. CDR3 in DNA: TGTGCCAGCAGCTTAAAGGGGCGTTGGCAGGGAGATACGCAGTATTTT.